This T cell receptor (beta chain) was sequenced during a study of blood T cell repertoires in COVID-19. Study background: Material from acute and convalescent COVID-19 was sourced from the United States, Italy and Spain. From T cells, B-cell-depleted T cells, or PBMCs came the material, which was cDNA or gDNA.

Germline V lookup: CDR1 LNHDA, CDR2 SQIVND (reference sequence). The CDR3 totals 14 residues. V shed 3 bases and J shed 10 bases, with 16 bases lying between them. Clones were read by immunoSEQ multiplex PCR, and TCRdb kept only the in-frame ones, dropping some. This sample has 120,000 or so clones, with around 77% found just once. Sequenced sample: peripheral blood. The chain couples TRBV19 to TRBJ2-1; tentative D call: TRBD2 (7 bases). This receptor was obtained from a man in his fifties or sixties with active or convalescent COVID-19. The CDR3 DNA reads TGTGCCAGTAGTATTGAGGGGGGGGGATTGGAGCAGTTCTTC. Its protein product is CASSIEGGGLEQFF.